This TCR beta chain was retrieved from a study of T cell responses to AZD1222 COVID-19 vaccine. Germline trimming cut 7 bases from V and 5 bases from J; bases unmatched to any gene: 10. Per the germline V gene, CDR1 is SGHDT and CDR2 is YYEEEE. The CDR3 covers 14 residues. Repertoires were generated with immunoSEQ multiplex PCR, while TCRdb's copy carries only in-frame clones and drops some. The sample has some 140,000 clones, 92% seen once. The clonotype originates from an adult in good health. The sample in question was peripheral blood, obtained on day 0 of AZD1222 vaccination. This rearrangement joins TRBV5-6 to TRBJ2-7; 9 nucleotides align to TRBD1. CDR3 nucleotides: TGTGCCAGCCGCTACGGGGACAGGGAGAACGAGCAGTACTTC. Its protein product is CASRYGDRENEQYF.